Below, 4 T cell receptor beta chains from the same sample are listed, as sequenced in a study of blood T cell repertoires in COVID-19. The data were produced by immunoSEQ multiplex PCR, yet TCRdb's version contains in-frame clones alone and is incomplete. The data contain about 130,000 clones, 79% of them singletons. Specimen: peripheral blood. These receptors came from a man between 35 and 55 years old with active or convalescent COVID-19.

The V and J genes are TRBV11-3 and TRBJ2-3; D gene ambiguous. The CDR3 length is 13 residues. Looked up from germline, CDR1 is SGHNT and CDR2 is YENEEA. V shed 1 base and J shed 1 base, with 3 bases lying between them. The DNA of the CDR3 is TGTGCCAGCAGCTTAGGAGGCACAGATACGCAGTATTTT. Protein sequence: CASSLGGTDTQYF.

This sequence joins TRBV5-5 and TRBJ2-7; no clear D gene. The CDR3 loop spans 14 amino acids. CDR1 SGHKS and CDR2 YYEKEE come from the germline V gene (reference sequence). V was pared by 3 bases and J by 7 bases, with 17 bases between. The CDR3 region has the DNA TGTGCCAGCAGCTCTTTTACTCCCCCTAAAGAGCAGTACTTC. This translates into CASSSFTPPKEQYF.

This clone has only one observation. This sequence joins TRBV10-3 and TRBJ1-1; 9 nucleotides match TRBD1. This CDR3 spans 15 amino acids. Germline V gene sequence: CDR1 ENHRY, CDR2 SYGVKD. V lost 5 bases and J lost 4; bases outside the gene matches: 8. The CDR3 loop is CAISRTGGVGTEAFF. Here the CDR3 DNA reads TGTGCCATCAGTAGAACAGGGGGCGTTGGCACTGAAGCTTTCTTT.

This rearrangement joins TRBV5-1 to TRBJ2-5; 9 positions agree with TRBD1. V was pared by 4 bases and J by 4 bases, with 8 bases of the junction left unmatched. The CDR3 covers 15 residues. In germline, CDR1 is SGHRS, CDR2 YFSETQ. The CDR3 DNA is TGCGCCAGCAGCCTACAGGGGGCGATCGGAGAGACCCAGTACTTC. This codes for CASSLQGAIGETQYF.